A selection of T cell receptor beta chains follows, all from one sample in a study of blood T cell repertoires in COVID-19. The method was immunoSEQ multiplex PCR; TCRdb's version includes in-frame clones alone and lacks a portion of them. The data show nearly 60,000 clones, approximately 81% seen once. Sample: peripheral blood. These receptors all stem from a man aged 35 to 55 with active COVID-19. Both conserved end residues are part of each CDR3. D genes are given only for firm matches. Clone size, where shown, is once, few, many, or a class for clones that have expanded.

V gene	clone size	J gene	D gene	CDR3 DNA	CDR3 protein
TRBV4-1	-	TRBJ2-3	-	TGCGCCAGCAGCCAAGAGGTCAGGTCTAGCACAGATACGCAGTATTTT	CASSQEVRSSTDTQYF
TRBV19	-	TRBJ1-1	-	TGTGCCAGTAGTATCCAGGGGCTTTCGGACACTGAAGCTTTCTTT	CASSIQGLSDTEAFF
TRBV29-1	-	TRBJ2-7	TRBD1	TGCAGCGCGGAAACGGCGGGACAGGGGTCTGGCGAGCAGTACTTC	CSAETAGQGSGEQYF
TRBV24-1	-	TRBJ1-4	-	TGTGCCACCAGTGACTACAAACAGGGCCCAAATGAAAAACTGTTTTTT	CATSDYKQGPNEKLFF
TRBV28	-	TRBJ2-1	TRBD1	TGTGCCAGCTTTAGGTCCCAGGGGGCCTACTCCTACAATGAGCAGTTCTTC	CASFRSQGAYSYNEQFF
TRBV6-5	-	TRBJ1-5	-	TGTGCCAGCAGTAGGGGAGGGCGTAGCAATCAGCCCCAGCATTTT	CASSRGGRSNQPQHF
TRBV5-4	-	TRBJ2-1	-	TGTGCCAGCACTCGGGACTTATCTTACAATGAGCAGTTCTTC	CASTRDLSYNEQFF
TRBV14	-	TRBJ2-7	-	TGTGCCAGCAGCCAAGGTACCGGGACAATAAGCTACGAGCAGTACTTC	CASSQGTGTISYEQYF
TRBV6-6	once	TRBJ2-7	TRBD2	TGTGCCAGCAGAAATCCCGGACTAGCGGGCTCCTACGAGCAGTACTTC	CASRNPGLAGSYEQYF
TRBV5-5	-	TRBJ1-2	-	TGTGCCAGCAGCTTGGATAGTAGACAGACATACCATGGCTACACCTTC	CASSLDSRQTYHGYTF
TRBV13	-	TRBJ2-2	-	TGTGCCAGCAGCTTAGCCTCTCTTCGCGCCGGGGAGCTGTTTTTT	CASSLASLRAGELFF
TRBV27	-	TRBJ1-2	-	TGTGCCAGCAGTTTACCGGGGGATGGCTACACCTTC	CASSLPGDGYTF
TRBV19	-	TRBJ2-3	-	TGTGCCAGTACCCCCGCTACCGGGAGCACAGATACGCAGTATTTT	CASTPATGSTDTQYF
TRBV28	few	TRBJ1-5	-	TGTGCCAGCAAACAGGGTGGCAATCAGCCCCAGCATTTT	CASKQGGNQPQHF
TRBV20-1	-	TRBJ2-5	-	TGCAGTGGTGCGACTAGGGACCAGTACTTC	CSGATRDQYF
TRBV6-5	-	TRBJ1-1	TRBD1	TGTGCCAGCAGTTACCCAGGGACAGGGGGTAACAGCGAAGCTTTCTTT	CASSYPGTGGNSEAFF
TRBV9	-	TRBJ1-6	TRBD1	TGTGCCAGCAGCGTAGCCGGGACAGGGTCACCCCTCCACTTT	CASSVAGTGSPLHF
TRBV4-1	-	TRBJ2-1	-	TGCGCCAGCAGCCAAAGCCCCACGCGGGAGCAGTTCTTC	CASSQSPTREQFF
TRBV7-9	-	TRBJ1-1	TRBD1	TGTGCCAGCAGCGGACAGGGGGGAGACACTGAAGCTTTCTTT	CASSGQGGDTEAFF
TRBV6-6	-	TRBJ2-7	-	TGTGCCAGCAGGCCGGGTTCTGATACCTACGAGCAGTACTTC	CASRPGSDTYEQYF
TRBV7-3	-	TRBJ2-3	-	TGTGCCAGCAGCTTTGGTGGGAGGAGCACAGATACGCAGTATTTT	CASSFGGRSTDTQYF
TRBV11-2	-	TRBJ2-1	TRBD2	TGTGCCAGCAGCTCTGAAGCGGGAGAGGCCAATGAGCAGTTCTTC	CASSSEAGEANEQFF
TRBV5-1	-	TRBJ2-6	TRBD1	TGCGCCAGCAGCTACAGACAGGGTTATACTCTGGGGGCCAACGTCCTGACTTTC	CASSYRQGYTLGANVLTF
TRBV20-1	-	TRBJ1-2	-	TGCAGTGCTCCGGACTATGGCTACACCTTC	CSAPDYGYTF
TRBV29-1	-	TRBJ1-5	-	TGCAGCGTTGGGGGAGGGCCTCAGCCCCAGCATTTT	CSVGGGPQPQHF
TRBV28	-	TRBJ2-3	-	TGTGCCAGCAGTTTATCCGGGGGAGGCACAGATACGCAGTATTTT	CASSLSGGGTDTQYF
TRBV7-3	-	TRBJ2-7	-	TGTGCCAGCAGCTTCCTCCCAGGGGGGATTTACGAGCAGTACTTC	CASSFLPGGIYEQYF
TRBV3-1/TRBV3-2	-	TRBJ2-2	-	TGTGCCAGCAGCCGCGGGACCTCTGCGAGGGAGCTGTTTTTT	CASSRGTSARELFF
TRBV4-2	-	TRBJ2-7	-	TGTGCCAGCAGCCAAGAGGAGGGTAGGGACTGGCACTACGAGCAGTACTTC	CASSQEEGRDWHYEQYF
TRBV28	-	TRBJ2-7	TRBD1	TGTGCCAGCAGTTCTAAATGGAGGGGGACAGGGGGGTACGAGCAGTACTTC	CASSSKWRGTGGYEQYF
TRBV18	-	TRBJ1-6	-	TGTGCCAGCTCAAGAGGACAGAACAATTCACCCCTCCACTTT	CASSRGQNNSPLHF
TRBV27	many	TRBJ2-7	TRBD2	TGTGCCAGCAGTTTGGGGGGGTGGGGACTGCCGTACTTC	CASSLGGWGLPYF
TRBV7-3	-	TRBJ2-3	TRBD2	TGTGCCAGCAGCTTATACGGGAGGACCCCCAGTACGCAGTATTTT	CASSLYGRTPSTQYF
TRBV5-1	-	TRBJ2-3	TRBD1	TGCGCCAGCAGCTGGGGACAGGGGAGCACAGATACGCAGTATTTT	CASSWGQGSTDTQYF
TRBV18	few	TRBJ1-5	-	TGTGCCAGCTCACCACAGAGACAGGCGGCCAATCAGCCCCAGCATTTT	CASSPQRQAANQPQHF
TRBV6-8	-	TRBJ1-5	-	TGTGCCAGCAGTTACCGGTGGAGGGGCCTTAGCAATCAGCCCCAGCATTTT	CASSYRWRGLSNQPQHF
TRBV12-3/TRBV12-4	-	TRBJ2-1	-	TGTGCCACCCTGGGGCGGAACAATGAGCAGTTCTTC	CATLGRNNEQFF
TRBV28	-	TRBJ2-1	TRBD2	TGTGCCAGCAGGAGGACTAGCGGGAGGAATGAGCAGTTCTTC	CASRRTSGRNEQFF
TRBV28	-	TRBJ2-7	-	TGTGCCAGCAGTTTATCGCCAACCTACTCCTACGAGCAGTACTTC	CASSLSPTYSYEQYF
TRBV2	-	TRBJ2-2	-	TGTGCCAGCAGTGTAATCGGGATGGGCACCGGGGAGCTGTTTTTT	CASSVIGMGTGELFF
TRBV11-2	once	TRBJ1-4	TRBD1	TGTGCCAGCAGCCGCCCGGACAGGGTCAATGAAAAACTGTTTTTT	CASSRPDRVNEKLFF
TRBV30	-	TRBJ2-1	TRBD2	TGTGCCTGGAGTTGGGCTAGCGGGAGAAGATACAATGAGCAGTTCTTC	CAWSWASGRRYNEQFF
TRBV20-1	-	TRBJ1-2	-	TGCAGTGCCCTGGACAGTTTCGGCTACACCTTC	CSALDSFGYTF
TRBV18	-	TRBJ2-7	-	TGTGCCAGCTCACCACCTGTGGCAGGAATCTACGAGCAGTACTTC	CASSPPVAGIYEQYF
TRBV9	-	TRBJ2-2	-	TGTGCCAGCGCGGTGGCCGGGGAGCTGTTTTTT	CASAVAGELFF
TRBV11-2	-	TRBJ1-2	TRBD1	TGTGCCAGCAGCCCTAACCCCGACAGGGAATATTATGGCTACACCTTC	CASSPNPDREYYGYTF
TRBV9	-	TRBJ1-1	TRBD1	TGTGCCAGCAGCGTTACAGGGGCTCGGGACACTGAAGCTTTCTTT	CASSVTGARDTEAFF
TRBV7-8	-	TRBJ2-3	-	TGTGCCAGCAGCTTAGGTATCGGGGATACGCAGTATTTT	CASSLGIGDTQYF
TRBV5-1	once	TRBJ2-3	-	TGCGCCAGCAGCTCGAGGGGCGGGGCAGATACGCAGTATTTT	CASSSRGGADTQYF
TRBV2	-	TRBJ2-3	TRBD1	TGTGCCAGTCTGGGGACAGGGGCGGATACGCAGTATTTT	CASLGTGADTQYF
TRBV27	-	TRBJ2-6	TRBD1	TGTGCCAGCAGTCTCTACAGGGGAACCGGGGCCAACGTCCTGACTTTC	CASSLYRGTGANVLTF
TRBV19	-	TRBJ2-7	-	TGTGCCAGTAGTCAAGGGGCAGACTACGAGCAGTACTTC	CASSQGADYEQYF
TRBV4-1	-	TRBJ2-7	TRBD2	TGCGCCAGCAGCCAGAGAAGGGGAGGGGATTCCTACGAGCAGTACTTC	CASSQRRGGDSYEQYF
TRBV11-2	-	TRBJ2-5	TRBD2	TGTGCCAGCAGCTTAAGATCGGGCGGGAGTGGAGAGACCCAGTACTTC	CASSLRSGGSGETQYF